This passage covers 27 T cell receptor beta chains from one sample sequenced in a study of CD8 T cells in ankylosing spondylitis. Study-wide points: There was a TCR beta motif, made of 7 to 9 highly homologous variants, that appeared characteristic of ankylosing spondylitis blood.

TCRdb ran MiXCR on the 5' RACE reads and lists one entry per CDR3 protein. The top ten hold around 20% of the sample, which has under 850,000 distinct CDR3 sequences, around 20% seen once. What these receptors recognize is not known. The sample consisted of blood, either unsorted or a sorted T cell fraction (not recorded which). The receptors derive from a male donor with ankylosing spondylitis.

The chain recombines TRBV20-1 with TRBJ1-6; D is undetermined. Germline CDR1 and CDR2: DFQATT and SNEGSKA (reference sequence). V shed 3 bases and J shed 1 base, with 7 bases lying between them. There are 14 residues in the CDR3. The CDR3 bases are TGCAGTGCTAGCGGGGAATCCTATAATTCACCCCTCCACTTT. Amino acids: CSASGESYNSPLHF.

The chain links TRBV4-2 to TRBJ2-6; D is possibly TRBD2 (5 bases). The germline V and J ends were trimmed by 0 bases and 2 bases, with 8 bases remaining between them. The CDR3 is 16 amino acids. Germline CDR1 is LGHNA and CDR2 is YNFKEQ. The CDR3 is CASSQDDSAGANVLTF. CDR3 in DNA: TGTGCCAGCAGCCAAGATGATAGCGCTGGGGCCAACGTCCTGACTTTC.

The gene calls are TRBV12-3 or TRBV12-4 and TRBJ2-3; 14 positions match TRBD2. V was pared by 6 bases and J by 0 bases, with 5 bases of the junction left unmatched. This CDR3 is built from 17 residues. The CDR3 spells CASRGTSGGLSTDTQYF. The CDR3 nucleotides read TGTGCCAGCAGAGGGACTAGCGGGGGCCTTAGCACAGATACGCAGTATTTT.

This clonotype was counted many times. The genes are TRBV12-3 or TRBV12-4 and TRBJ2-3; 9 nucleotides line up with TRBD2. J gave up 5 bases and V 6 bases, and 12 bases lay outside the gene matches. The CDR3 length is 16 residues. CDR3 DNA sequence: TGTGCCAGCAGACAACTAGCGGGCGGTCCGGGAGATACGCAGTATTTT. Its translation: CASRQLAGGPGDTQYF.

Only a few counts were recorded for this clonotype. CDR3 sequence: CSVEPGSEAFF. In DNA form, the CDR3 reads TGCAGCGTTGAACCAGGCTCTGAAGCTTTCTTT. The rearrangement joins TRBV29-1 to TRBJ1-1; D gene unclear. CDR1 and CDR2 from the germline V gene are SQVTM and ANQGSEA. This CDR3 is 11 amino acids long. V lost 2 bases to trimming and J lost 6 bases, with 7 bases between them.

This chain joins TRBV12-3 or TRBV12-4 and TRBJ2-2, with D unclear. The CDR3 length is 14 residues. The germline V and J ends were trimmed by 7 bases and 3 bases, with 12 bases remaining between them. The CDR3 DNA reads TGTGCCAGCACCCCGACCCGGGACACCGGGGAGCTGTTTTTT. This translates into CASTPTRDTGELFF.

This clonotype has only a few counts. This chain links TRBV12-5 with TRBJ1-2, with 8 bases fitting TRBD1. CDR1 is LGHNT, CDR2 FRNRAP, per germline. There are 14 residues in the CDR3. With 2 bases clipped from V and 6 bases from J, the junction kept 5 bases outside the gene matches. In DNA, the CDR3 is TGTGCTAGTGGTTTGCCTGGACAGGGCCATGGCTACACCTTC. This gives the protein CASGLPGQGHGYTF.

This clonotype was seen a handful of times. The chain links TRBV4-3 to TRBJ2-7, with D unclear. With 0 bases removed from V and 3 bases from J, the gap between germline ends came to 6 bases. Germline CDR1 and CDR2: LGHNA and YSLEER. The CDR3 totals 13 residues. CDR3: CASSQDLRYEQYF. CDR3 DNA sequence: TGCGCCAGCAGCCAAGATCTACGCTACGAGCAGTACTTC.

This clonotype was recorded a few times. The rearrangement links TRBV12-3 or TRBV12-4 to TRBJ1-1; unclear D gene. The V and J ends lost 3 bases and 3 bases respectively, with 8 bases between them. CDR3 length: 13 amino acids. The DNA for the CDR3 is TGTGCCAGCAGTTTTTCGGAGTACACTGAAGCTTTCTTT. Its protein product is CASSFSEYTEAFF.

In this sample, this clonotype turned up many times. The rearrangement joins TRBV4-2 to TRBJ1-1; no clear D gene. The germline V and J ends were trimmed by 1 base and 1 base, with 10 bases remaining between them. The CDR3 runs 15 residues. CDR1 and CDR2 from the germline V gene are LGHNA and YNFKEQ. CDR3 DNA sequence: TGTGCCAGCAGCCAAGTCGAGACAAAGAACACTGAAGCTTTCTTT. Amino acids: CASSQVETKNTEAFF.

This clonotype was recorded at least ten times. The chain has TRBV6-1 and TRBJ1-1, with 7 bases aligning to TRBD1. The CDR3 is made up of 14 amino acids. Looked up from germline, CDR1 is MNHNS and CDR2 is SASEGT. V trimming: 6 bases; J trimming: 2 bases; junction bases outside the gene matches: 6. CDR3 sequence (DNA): TGTGCCAGCAGGCCGGGACAGACTAACACTGAAGCTTTCTTT. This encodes CASRPGQTNTEAFF.

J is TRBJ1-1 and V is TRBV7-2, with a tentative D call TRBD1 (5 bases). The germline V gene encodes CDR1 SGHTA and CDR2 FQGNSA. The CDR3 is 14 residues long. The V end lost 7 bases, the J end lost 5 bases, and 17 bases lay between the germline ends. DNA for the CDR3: TGTGCCAGCACCCCGAGGGCAGGGATGACTGAAGCTTTCTTT. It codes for CASTPRAGMTEAFF.

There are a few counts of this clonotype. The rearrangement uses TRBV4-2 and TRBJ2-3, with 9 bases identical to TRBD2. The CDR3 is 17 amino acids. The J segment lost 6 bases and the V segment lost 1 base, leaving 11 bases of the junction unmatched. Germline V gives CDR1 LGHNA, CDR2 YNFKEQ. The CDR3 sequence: CASSQVLGGRATDTQYF. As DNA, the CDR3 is TGTGCCAGCAGCCAAGTCCTTGGCGGGAGGGCCACCGATACGCAGTATTTT.

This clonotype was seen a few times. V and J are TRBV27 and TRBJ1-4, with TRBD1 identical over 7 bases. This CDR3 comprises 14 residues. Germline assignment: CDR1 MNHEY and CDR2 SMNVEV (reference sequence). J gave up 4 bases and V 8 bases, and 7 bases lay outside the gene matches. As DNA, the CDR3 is TGTGCCAGCGGTCCGGGACAGCTTAATGAAAAACTGTTTTTT. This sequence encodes CASGPGQLNEKLFF. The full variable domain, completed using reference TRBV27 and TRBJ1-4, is EAQVTQNPRYLITVTGKKLTVTCSQNMNHEYMSWYRQDPGLGLRQIYYSMNVEVTDKGDVPEGYKVSRKEKRNFPLILESPSPNQTSLYFCASGPGQLNEKLFFGSGTQLSVL.

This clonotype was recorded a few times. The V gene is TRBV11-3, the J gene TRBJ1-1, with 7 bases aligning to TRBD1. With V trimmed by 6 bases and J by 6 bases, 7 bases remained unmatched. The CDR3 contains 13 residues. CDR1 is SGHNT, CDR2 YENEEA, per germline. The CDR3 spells CASSPRGDAEAFF. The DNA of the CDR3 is TGTGCCAGCAGTCCCAGGGGGGACGCTGAAGCTTTCTTT.

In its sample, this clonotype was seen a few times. CDR3 nucleotides: TGCGCCAGCAGTTCTACCGGGGGGTCAAATTCACCCCTCCACTTT. This sequence encodes CASSSTGGSNSPLHF. J is TRBJ1-6 and V is TRBV5-1; D might be TRBD1 (5 bases). V was cut by 5 bases and J by 7 bases, with 16 bases left in between. Germline CDR1 reads SGHRS; CDR2 reads YFSETQ. The CDR3 length is 15 residues.

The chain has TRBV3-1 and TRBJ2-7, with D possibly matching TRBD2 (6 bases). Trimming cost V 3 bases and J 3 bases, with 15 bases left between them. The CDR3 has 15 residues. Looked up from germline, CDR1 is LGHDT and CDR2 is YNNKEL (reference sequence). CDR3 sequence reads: CASSQLGGGDYEQYF. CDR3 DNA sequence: TGTGCCAGCAGCCAGCTCGGCGGCGGGGACTACGAGCAGTACTTC.

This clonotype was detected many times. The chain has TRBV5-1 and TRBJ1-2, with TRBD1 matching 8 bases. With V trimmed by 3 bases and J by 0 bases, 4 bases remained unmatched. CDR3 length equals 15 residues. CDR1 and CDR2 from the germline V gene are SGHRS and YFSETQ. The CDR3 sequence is CASSWGDRSNYGYTF. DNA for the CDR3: TGCGCCAGCAGCTGGGGGGACAGGTCTAACTATGGCTACACCTTC.

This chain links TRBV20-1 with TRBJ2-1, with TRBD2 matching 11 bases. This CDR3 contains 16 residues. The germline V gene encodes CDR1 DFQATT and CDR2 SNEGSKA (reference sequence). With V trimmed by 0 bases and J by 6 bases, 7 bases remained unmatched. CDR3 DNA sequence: TGCAGTGCTAGAGATCCCTCCCTAGCGGGGGGCAATGAGCAGTTCTTC. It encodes CSARDPSLAGGNEQFF.

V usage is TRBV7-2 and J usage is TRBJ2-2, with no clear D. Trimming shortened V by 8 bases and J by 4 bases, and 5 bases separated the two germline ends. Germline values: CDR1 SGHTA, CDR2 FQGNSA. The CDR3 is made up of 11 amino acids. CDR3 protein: CASGSTGELFF. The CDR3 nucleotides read TGTGCCAGCGGTAGCACCGGGGAGCTGTTTTTT.

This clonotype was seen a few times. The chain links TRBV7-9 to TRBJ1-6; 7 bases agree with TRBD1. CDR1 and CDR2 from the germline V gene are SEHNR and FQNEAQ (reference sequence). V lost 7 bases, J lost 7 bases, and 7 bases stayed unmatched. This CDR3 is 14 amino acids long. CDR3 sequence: CASTRQGENSPLHF. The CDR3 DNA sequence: TGTGCCAGCACCCGACAGGGAGAAAATTCACCCCTCCACTTT.

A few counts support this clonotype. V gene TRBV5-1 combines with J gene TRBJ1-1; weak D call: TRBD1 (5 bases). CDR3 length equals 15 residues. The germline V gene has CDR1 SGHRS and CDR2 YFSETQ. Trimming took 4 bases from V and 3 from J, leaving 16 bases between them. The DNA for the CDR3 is TGCGCCAGCAGCCCCCGTTCAGACAGTTACACTGAAGCTTTCTTT. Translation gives CASSPRSDSYTEAFF.

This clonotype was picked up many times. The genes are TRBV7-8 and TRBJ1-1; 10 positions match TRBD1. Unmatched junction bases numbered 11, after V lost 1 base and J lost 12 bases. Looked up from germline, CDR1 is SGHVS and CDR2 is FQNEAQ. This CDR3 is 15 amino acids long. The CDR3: CASSLGGTGARLTFF. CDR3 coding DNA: TGTGCCAGCAGCTTAGGAGGGACAGGGGCCCGCTTAACTTTCTTT.

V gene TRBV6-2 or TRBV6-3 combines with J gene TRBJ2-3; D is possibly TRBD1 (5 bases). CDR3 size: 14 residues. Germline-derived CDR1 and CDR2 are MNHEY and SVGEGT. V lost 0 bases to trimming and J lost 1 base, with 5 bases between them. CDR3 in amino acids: CASSYSTGTDTQYF. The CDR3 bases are TGTGCCAGCAGTTACTCGACAGGCACAGATACGCAGTATTTT.

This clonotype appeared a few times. The CDR3 loop reads CSASDHEQFF. CDR3 bases: TGCAGTGCTAGTGACCATGAGCAGTTCTTC. V gene TRBV20-1 combines with J gene TRBJ2-1; D unresolved. CDR3 length equals 10 residues. CDR1 DFQATT and CDR2 SNEGSKA come from the germline V gene (reference sequence). V was clipped by 3 bases and J by 8 bases, with 5 bases between them.

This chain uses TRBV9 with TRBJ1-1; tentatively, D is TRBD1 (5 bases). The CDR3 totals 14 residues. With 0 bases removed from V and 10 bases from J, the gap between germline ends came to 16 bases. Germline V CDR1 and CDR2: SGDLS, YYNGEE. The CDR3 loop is CASSVDLNQGAAFF. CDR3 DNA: TGTGCCAGCAGCGTAGACCTAAACCAGGGAGCAGCTTTCTTT.

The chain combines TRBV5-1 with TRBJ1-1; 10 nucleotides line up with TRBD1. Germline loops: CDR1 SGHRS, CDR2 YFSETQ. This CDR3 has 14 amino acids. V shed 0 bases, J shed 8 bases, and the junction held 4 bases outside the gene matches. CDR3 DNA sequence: TGCGCCAGCAGCTTGGAGGGGACAGGGGCGGAAGCTTTCTTT. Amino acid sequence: CASSLEGTGAEAFF.